The present entry profiles one T cell receptor (beta chain) with its context. As processed by the authors: Nucleated cell counts were estimated from reference gene primer amplification. Sequenced by immunoSEQ multiplex PCR; TCRdb stores in-frame clones only, minus some. The V and J calls and clone size are taken from that table; D and trimming were inferred from the DNA. The table includes 56,000 or so clones, approximately 79% detected once. The record originates from a study of blood T cell repertoires in COVID-19. At the level of the study: PBMCs, B-cell-depleted T cells, or T cells provided the cDNA or gDNA that made up the material.

The V end was cut by 7 bases, the J end by 1 base, with 11 bases between. CDR1 and CDR2 from the germline V gene are LNHDA and SQIVND (reference sequence). The CDR3 covers 14 residues. The clonotype comes from a woman aged 70-85 years with acute or convalescent COVID-19. The chain uses TRBV19 and TRBJ2-1, with TRBD1 as a possible D gene (7 bases). The sample taken for sequencing was peripheral blood. In DNA, the CDR3 is TGTGCCAGTAATGCGGGACAGTCCTACAATGAGCAGTTCTTC. It yields the protein CASNAGQSYNEQFF.